Below, 13 T cell receptor beta chains from the same sample are listed, as sequenced in a study of OX40 agonist ivuxolimab in advanced cancers. The method was immunoSEQ multiplex PCR; TCRdb's version includes in-frame clones alone and lacks a portion of them. Of 55,000 to 75,000 clones detected, about nine tenths appear once; the ten largest clones hold approximately 25%. The sequences come from CD4+ or CD8+ T cells sorted from blood, collected in a trial of the OX40 agonist ivuxolimab. These receptors originate from an adult with an advanced solid tumor such as melanoma, head and neck, liver or kidney cancer.

This chain links TRBV28 with TRBJ2-3; a possible D gene is TRBD2 (5 bases). The CDR3 runs 15 residues. The germline CDR1 and CDR2 sequences are MDHEN and SYDVKM. V shed 4 bases and J shed 0 bases, with 11 bases lying between them. CDR3 loop: CASSSPQRSTDTQYF. In DNA form, the CDR3 reads TGTGCCAGCAGTTCCCCCCAGCGGAGCACAGATACGCAGTATTTT. Combining the CDR3 with reference TRBV28 and TRBJ2-3 gives the whole variable domain DVKVTQSSRYLVKRTGEKVFLECVQDMDHENMFWYRQDPGLGLRLIYFSYDVKMKEKGDIPEGYSVSREKKERFSLILESASTNQTSMYLCASSSPQRSTDTQYFGPGTRLTVL.

V is TRBV9 and J is TRBJ2-1; 9 bases line up with TRBD2. The CDR3 extends over 18 amino acids. Germline V gene sequence: CDR1 SGDLS, CDR2 YYNGEE. The J segment lost 6 bases and the V segment lost 0 bases, leaving 13 bases of the junction unmatched. The CDR3 sequence is CASSVAAGGRGFINEQFF. CDR3 sequence (DNA): TGTGCCAGCAGCGTAGCCGCGGGAGGGCGAGGTTTTATCAATGAGCAGTTCTTC.

CDR3 residues: CASRKTSSSYEQYF. CDR3 DNA: TGTGCCAGTAGGAAGACTAGTAGCTCCTACGAGCAGTACTTC. J is TRBJ2-7 and V is TRBV19; TRBD2 might be the D (6 bases). Germline loops: CDR1 LNHDA, CDR2 SQIVND (reference sequence). V was shortened by 6 bases and J by 0 bases, with 12 bases between the two germline ends. This CDR3 spans 14 amino acids.

The chain couples TRBV30 to TRBJ2-7; unclear D gene. The V end was cut by 0 bases, the J end by 4 bases, with 13 bases between. From germline, CDR1 is GTSNPN and CDR2 SVGIG (reference sequence). The CDR3 is 14 residues long. The CDR3 bases are TGTGCCTGGAGTGTATACACACTCACATACGAGCAGTACTTC. This codes for CAWSVYTLTYEQYF.

The V call is TRBV11-3, the J call TRBJ2-1; D not certain. Germline CDR1 SGHNT, CDR2 YENEEA. The CDR3 runs to 17 residues. The V gene lost 1 base and the J gene lost 0 bases, with 13 bases spanning the gap. The CDR3 nucleotides read TGTGCCAGCAGCTTAGTCGGTAGCCCCAGCTCCTACAATGAGCAGTTCTTC. It translates to CASSLVGSPSSYNEQFF.

The chain combines TRBV7-9 with TRBJ2-5, with 13 bases fitting TRBD2. From germline, CDR1 is SEHNR and CDR2 FQNEAQ (reference sequence). The CDR3 runs to 16 residues. The trim removed 6 bases at V and 2 bases at J, leaving 6 bases unmatched. CDR3: CASRGEGLAGQETQYF. In DNA, the CDR3 is TGTGCCAGCAGAGGAGAGGGACTAGCGGGGCAAGAGACCCAGTACTTC. Drawing the rest from reference TRBV7-9 and TRBJ2-5, the complete variable domain is DTGVSQNPRHKITKRGQNVTFRCDPISEHNRLYWYRQTLGQGPEFLTYFQNEAQLEKSRLLSDRFSAERPKGSFSTLEIQRTEQGDSAMYLCASRGEGLAGQETQYFGPGTRLLVL.

The chain links TRBV30 to TRBJ2-7; maybe TRBD2 (5 bases). Trimming removed 0 bases from V and 5 bases from J, with 11 bases in between. From germline, CDR1 is GTSNPN and CDR2 SVGIG (reference sequence). The length of the CDR3 is 13 residues. CDR3 coding DNA: TGTGCCTGGAGTGTAACCGGGATGCACGAGCAGTACTTC. Translated, it gives CAWSVTGMHEQYF.

The rearrangement links TRBV6-6 to TRBJ2-5; possible D gene TRBD2, 5 bases. The V end lost 6 bases, the J end lost 2 bases, and 13 bases lay between the germline ends. The CDR3 loop spans 14 amino acids. CDR1 is MNHNY, CDR2 SVGAGI, per germline (reference sequence). CDR3 in amino acids: CASSLLVVQETQYF. The CDR3 DNA reads TGTGCCAGCAGCCTACTAGTAGTTCAAGAGACCCAGTACTTC.

This clone was detected once. V gene TRBV14 combines with J gene TRBJ2-7; no definite D call. Germline CDR1 is SGHDN and CDR2 is FVKESK. This CDR3 spans 12 amino acids. Trimming stripped 3 bases from V and 3 bases from J, with 6 bases between. The CDR3: CASSHVNYEQYF. The CDR3 nucleotides read TGTGCCAGCAGCCACGTCAACTACGAGCAGTACTTC. Using reference TRBV14 and TRBJ2-7 for the parts outside the CDR3, the full variable domain is EAGVTQFPSHSVIEKGQTVTLRCDPISGHDNLYWYRRVMGKEIKFLLHFVKESKQDESGMPNNRFLAERTGGTYSTLKVQPAELEDSGVYFCASSHVNYEQYFGPGTRLTVT.

The chain links TRBV28 to TRBJ1-5; D is perhaps TRBD1 (5 bases). V lost 2 bases to trimming and J lost 0 bases, with 11 bases between them. Germline loops: CDR1 MDHEN, CDR2 SYDVKM. This CDR3 is 16 amino acids long. In nucleotides, the CDR3 is TGTGCCAGCAGTTTAAGGGGCCGGAATAGCAATCAGCCCCAGCATTTT. It encodes CASSLRGRNSNQPQHF.

This clone came up a few times. Germline is not matched at one junction end, which may reflect a read error. The chain combines TRBV7-7 with TRBJ2-5, with a tentative D call TRBD2 (5 bases). CDR3 length equals 15 residues. Germline CDR1 is SSHAT and CDR2 is FNYEAQ (reference sequence). The CDR3, as DNA: TGTGCTAGCAGCTTAACACCAGGACTCCAAGAGACCCAGTACTTC. Its translation: CASSLTPGLQETQYF.

The J gene is TRBJ2-7, the V gene TRBV19; D call uncertain. Trimming took 4 bases from V and 6 from J, leaving 16 bases between them. From germline, CDR1 is LNHDA and CDR2 SQIVND (reference sequence). The CDR3 contains 14 residues. The CDR3 loop reads CASSRGNSYGEQYF. The CDR3 DNA is TGTGCCAGTAGTAGGGGAAACAGTTATGGCGAGCAGTACTTC.

In DNA, the CDR3 is TGTGCCACCAGCAGATTACCCGGTTGGGGAAGGGCCGGGGAGCTGTTTTTT. Translation gives CATSRLPGWGRAGELFF. The rearrangement uses TRBV15 and TRBJ2-2; no clear D. CDR1 and CDR2 from the germline V gene are LNHNV and YYDKDF (reference sequence). Trimming removed 2 bases at V and 6 bases at J, with 19 bases between. The CDR3 extends over 17 amino acids.